The 25 T cell receptor beta chains given below trace back to one sample, sequenced in a study of cytomegalovirus exposure and HLA in healthy donors. The protocol was immunoSEQ multiplex PCR, while the TCRdb copy is restricted to in-frame clones and leaves out a portion. This sample carries about 73,000 clones, 85% to 95% of them seen once, and the ten largest clones take less than 3.5%. Sequencing input: PBMCs. All receptors come from a man aged 18 to 35 in good health and CMV-seronegative.

This rearrangement joins TRBV7-8 to TRBJ1-6, with D unresolved. CDR3 length equals 13 residues. The germline V gene has CDR1 SGHVS and CDR2 FQNEAQ. Trimming took off 6 bases at V and 7 bases at J, with 10 bases between the two ends. The CDR3 spells CASSYEGNSPLHF. The CDR3 DNA follows: TGTGCCAGCAGTTACGAGGGAAATTCACCCCTCCACTTT.

This chain links TRBV18 with TRBJ2-7; maybe TRBD1 (5 bases). The CDR3 sequence is 15 residues long. V dropped 2 bases and J dropped 1 base, with 12 bases sitting between them. Germline CDR1 KGHSH, CDR2 LQKENI. CDR3 amino acids: CASSPTRAMSYEQYF. As DNA, the CDR3 is TGTGCCAGCTCACCAACCAGGGCAATGTCCTACGAGCAGTACTTC.

The chain combines TRBV19 with TRBJ1-4; the D gene is possibly TRBD1 (5 bases). Trimming took off 7 bases at V and 2 bases at J, with 14 bases between the two ends. Germline V gives CDR1 LNHDA, CDR2 SQIVND (reference sequence). The CDR3 totals 15 residues. The CDR3 nucleotides are TGTGCCAGTACACGAACGACAGCCACTAATGAAAAACTGTTTTTT. It codes for CASTRTTATNEKLFF.

V usage is TRBV4-2 and J usage is TRBJ2-5, with 9 bases matching TRBD2. CDR1 is LGHNA and CDR2 is YNFKEQ in the germline V gene. V shed 4 bases and J 1 base; nucleotides not matched to a gene: 10. The CDR3 runs to 17 residues. The CDR3 DNA is TGTGCCAGCAGCCCTCGTTCCGGCGGGGGGGTCCAAGAGACCCAGTACTTC. Translating gives CASSPRSGGGVQETQYF.

The genes are TRBV13 and TRBJ2-5; TRBD1 is a possible D gene (5 bases). Per the germline V gene, CDR1 is PRHDT and CDR2 is FYEKMQ (reference sequence). V lost 5 bases, J lost 3 bases, and 10 bases lay in between. The CDR3 runs to 13 residues. CDR3 sequence reads: CASSPDSEETQYF. DNA for the CDR3: TGTGCCAGCAGCCCAGACAGTGAAGAGACCCAGTACTTC.

V is TRBV30 and J is TRBJ2-7; 11 bases are a match to TRBD2. The V and J ends lost 3 bases and 7 bases, in that order; junction bases with no gene match: 8. The length of the CDR3 is 14 residues. Germline CDR1 reads GTSNPN; CDR2 reads SVGIG (reference sequence). The CDR3 loop reads CAWSIAGGPEEQYF. The CDR3 DNA is TGTGCCTGGAGCATAGCGGGGGGGCCGGAAGAGCAGTACTTC. The whole variable domain, remainder taken from reference TRBV30 and TRBJ2-7, is SQTIHQWPATLVQPVGSPLSLECTVEGTSNPNLYWYRQAAGRGLQLLFYSVGIGQISSEVPQNLSASRPQDRQFILSSKKLLLSDSGFYLCAWSIAGGPEEQYFGPGTRLTVT.

The rearrangement uses TRBV27 and TRBJ2-2; a weak D match, TRBD2 (6 bases). This CDR3 is built from 13 residues. Germline V lookup: CDR1 MNHEY, CDR2 SMNVEV (reference sequence). Trimming cost V 9 bases and J 0 bases, with 8 bases left between them. In DNA, the CDR3 is TGTGCCAGTTGGAGGGCGAACACCGGGGAGCTGTTTTTT. Translation gives CASWRANTGELFF.

This clone was recorded once. The chain is built from TRBV28 and TRBJ2-7, with 9 positions matching TRBD1. The germline gives CDR1 MDHEN, CDR2 SYDVKM. The CDR3 has 16 residues. J lost 5 bases, V lost 2 bases, and 10 bases had no gene match. CDR3 amino acids: CASSLGGTGQFHEQYF. The CDR3 bases are TGTGCCAGCAGTTTAGGGGGGACAGGGCAATTCCACGAGCAGTACTTC.

V and J are TRBV5-1 and TRBJ1-2; the D is unclear. This CDR3 comprises 18 residues. V was clipped by 0 bases and J by 6 bases, with 24 bases between them. In germline, CDR1 is SGHRS, CDR2 YFSETQ. CDR3 sequence reads: CASSLGIRIVGVKNGYTF. DNA for the CDR3: TGCGCCAGCAGCTTGGGTATCAGAATTGTCGGGGTGAAGAATGGCTACACCTTC.

The V and J genes are TRBV18 and TRBJ2-7; D gene uncertain. The CDR3 extends over 12 amino acids. Trimming took 2 bases from V and 5 from J, leaving 7 bases between them. Per the germline V gene, CDR1 is KGHSH and CDR2 is LQKENI. The CDR3 DNA reads as TGTGCCAGCTCACCAATGGGCAACGAGCAGTACTTC. Protein sequence: CASSPMGNEQYF.

The V call is TRBV10-3, the J call TRBJ1-2; unclear D gene. The V gene's germline CDR1 is ENHRY and CDR2 SYGVKD. V gave up 0 bases and J gave up 2 bases, with 10 bases separating them. The CDR3 sequence is 15 residues long. The CDR3 spells CAISESGSPNYGYTF. CDR3 nucleotide sequence: TGTGCCATCAGTGAGTCGGGGAGTCCAAACTATGGCTACACCTTC.

The rearrangement uses TRBV4-2 and TRBJ2-7, with D maybe TRBD2 (5 bases). Trimming stripped 2 bases from V and 3 bases from J, with 8 bases between. The CDR3 length is 13 residues. Germline assignment: CDR1 LGHNA and CDR2 YNFKEQ. CDR3 sequence reads: CASSQPGNYEQYF. CDR3 bases: TGTGCCAGCAGCCAACCGGGGAACTACGAGCAGTACTTC.

The chain is built from TRBV6-5 and TRBJ2-1; 16 nucleotides match TRBD2. Germline CDR1 MNHEY, CDR2 SVGAGI. Trimming removed 2 bases from V and 7 bases from J; junction bases left unmatched: 2. This CDR3 contains 16 residues. In nucleotides, the CDR3 is TGTGCCAGCAGTTACACGGGACTAGCGGGGGGGAATGAGCAGTTCTTC. Protein sequence: CASSYTGLAGGNEQFF.

The V and J genes are TRBV19 and TRBJ1-1; the D is unclear. Germline V gene lookup returns CDR1 LNHDA and CDR2 SQIVND (reference sequence). The CDR3 consists of 11 residues. V shed 5 bases and J shed 8 bases, with 9 bases lying between them. CDR3 in amino acids: CASSRTAEAFF. In nucleotides, the CDR3 is TGTGCCAGTAGTCGAACAGCCGAAGCTTTCTTT.

This chain connects TRBV10-2 to TRBJ1-1; D gene ambiguous. Germline V gene data show CDR1 as WSHSY and CDR2 as SAAADI. The V gene lost 0 bases and the J gene lost 0 bases, with 8 bases spanning the gap. This CDR3 has 15 amino acids. This CDR3 reads CASSESGRLNTEAFF. CDR3 nucleotide sequence: TGCGCCAGCAGTGAGTCTGGCAGGTTGAACACTGAAGCTTTCTTT.

This rearrangement joins TRBV6-5 to TRBJ2-3; 7 bases are shared with TRBD1. This CDR3 has 14 amino acids. V gave up 3 bases and J gave up 2 bases; unmatched junction bases: 2. Germline V gives CDR1 MNHEY, CDR2 SVGAGI. DNA for the CDR3: TGTGCCAGCAGTTATGACAGGGACACAGATACGCAGTATTTT. Translation gives CASSYDRDTDTQYF.

This clone appeared once. The chain links TRBV5-6 to TRBJ1-4; no clear D. The ends were cut back, 4 bases at V and 6 bases at J, with 13 bases in the middle. CDR1 is SGHDT and CDR2 is YYEEEE in the germline V gene. The CDR3 consists of 14 residues. The CDR3 is CASSPSPRDEKLFF. For the CDR3, the DNA is TGTGCCAGCAGCCCCTCACCGAGGGATGAAAAACTGTTTTTT.

The CDR3 is CASSQDPMTRRATEAFF. The CDR3 nucleotides read TGCGCCAGCAGCCAAGATCCGATGACGCGGCGTGCCACTGAAGCTTTCTTT. The chain is built from TRBV4-3 and TRBJ1-1; D not resolved. The CDR3 is 17 residues long. Germline CDR1 and CDR2: LGHNA and YSLEER. Trimming took 0 bases from V and 4 from J, leaving 18 bases between them.

This clone was detected only once. The rearrangement links TRBV7-8 to TRBJ1-3; unclear D gene. Trimming pared 1 base from V and 0 bases from J, leaving 10 bases between. The CDR3 extends over 16 amino acids. CDR1 and CDR2 (germline): SGHVS, FQNEAQ. Here the CDR3 DNA reads TGTGCCAGCAGCTTAGGTGGCAGGTACTCTGGAAACACCATATATTTT. Encoded protein: CASSLGGRYSGNTIYF.

This clone was counted between two and nine times. V usage is TRBV15 and J usage is TRBJ1-2, with unresolved D. Between the trimmed V and J ends, which lost 3 bases and 9 bases, there was a span of 20 bases. The CDR3 sequence is 15 residues long. The V gene's germline CDR1 is LNHNV and CDR2 YYDKDF (reference sequence). The CDR3 region has the DNA TGTGCCACCAGCAGCCTGTCAGGACTTACGGTTAGCTACACCTTC. Translation gives CATSSLSGLTVSYTF.

The CDR3: CARSFPGRDYNEQFF. DNA for the CDR3: TGTGCCAGAAGCTTCCCTGGTAGAGACTACAATGAGCAGTTCTTC. V is TRBV5-3 and J is TRBJ2-1; D gene unclear. TRBV5-3 is marked as an open reading frame, function uncertain. Trimming removed 2 bases from V and 3 bases from J, with 12 bases in between. This CDR3 comprises 15 residues.

The chain links TRBV7-6 to TRBJ1-5, with 8 bases fitting TRBD1. This CDR3 spans 14 amino acids. Germline assignment: CDR1 SGHVS and CDR2 FNYEAQ. Trimming took 5 bases from V and 3 from J; bases not matched to a gene: 3. As DNA, the CDR3 is TGTGCCAGCAGCGAGGGACAGGCCAATCAGCCCCAGCATTTT. Its translation is CASSEGQANQPQHF.

This chain uses TRBV6-5 with TRBJ2-7, with 8 bases aligning to TRBD1. This CDR3 has 14 amino acids. The V gene end was trimmed by 0 bases and the J gene end by 6 bases; junction bases not matched to a gene: 4. Germline V gene data show CDR1 as MNHEY and CDR2 as SVGAGI. The CDR3 here is CASSYSMTGAEQYF. Written as DNA, the CDR3 is TGTGCCAGCAGTTACTCGATGACAGGGGCCGAGCAGTACTTC.

The chain is built from TRBV5-6 and TRBJ1-4; TRBD1 aligns across 7 bases. CDR1 and CDR2 from the germline V gene are SGHDT and YYEEEE. The V gene end was trimmed by 3 bases and the J gene end by 6 bases; junction bases not matched to a gene: 8. This CDR3 is built from 15 residues. The CDR3 DNA reads as TGTGCCAGCAGCTCTGTAGACAGGGTAGATGAAAAACTGTTTTTT. It specifies CASSSVDRVDEKLFF.

The chain uses TRBV4-2 and TRBJ1-6, with 9 bases lining up with TRBD1. Germline V gene sequence: CDR1 LGHNA, CDR2 YNFKEQ. The V gene end was trimmed by 0 bases and the J gene end by 9 bases; junction bases not matched to a gene: 6. The length of the CDR3 is 16 residues. The CDR3 region is CASSQDEGQGGSPLHF. As DNA, the CDR3 is TGTGCCAGCAGCCAAGATGAGGGACAGGGAGGTTCACCCCTCCACTTT.